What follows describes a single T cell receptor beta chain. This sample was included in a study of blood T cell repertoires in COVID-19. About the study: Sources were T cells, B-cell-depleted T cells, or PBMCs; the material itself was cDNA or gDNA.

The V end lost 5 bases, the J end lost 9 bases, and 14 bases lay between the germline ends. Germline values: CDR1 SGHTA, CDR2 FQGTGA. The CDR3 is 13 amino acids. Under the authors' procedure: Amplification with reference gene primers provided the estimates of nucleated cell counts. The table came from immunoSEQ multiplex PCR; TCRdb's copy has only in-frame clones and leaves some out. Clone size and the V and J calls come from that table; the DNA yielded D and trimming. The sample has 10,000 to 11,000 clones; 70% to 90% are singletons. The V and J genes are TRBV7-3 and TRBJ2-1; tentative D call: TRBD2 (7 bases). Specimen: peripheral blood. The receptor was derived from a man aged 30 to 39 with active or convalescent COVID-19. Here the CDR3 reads CASSLQGGGEQFF. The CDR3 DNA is TGTGCCAGCAGCCTGCAGGGAGGGGGTGAGCAGTTCTTC.